Listed below are T cell receptor beta chains from one sample, sequenced in a study of cytomegalovirus exposure and HLA in healthy donors. Only in-frame clones appear in the TCRdb table, and some are missing; sequencing was by immunoSEQ multiplex PCR. The profile shows approximately 100,000 clones, 81% of them singletons. The material sequenced was PBMCs. The receptors were sampled from a woman aged 25 to 39 in good health and CMV-seronegative. The CDR3 runs from the conserved cysteine through the conserved F or W. Fields, in order: clone size, V gene, D gene, J gene, CDR3 DNA, CDR3 protein. The D gene is left open where the match is weak. Clone size is not always given. Where it is, it says once, few, many or a class for expanded clones.

>NA|TRBV5-4|TRBD1|TRBJ2-4
TGTGCCAGCAGCCAGGACAGGGCGAACATTCAGTACTTC
CASSQDRANIQYF
>NA|TRBV2|NA|TRBJ2-2
TGTGCCAGCGCGGAGGGGGACAGCAGGAACACCGGGGAGCTGTTTTTT
CASAEGDSRNTGELFF
>NA|TRBV28|NA|TRBJ1-3
TGTGCCAGCATCGGGAGGGGGGGGCAAGGAAACACCATATATTTT
CASIGRGGQGNTIYF
>NA|TRBV30|NA|TRBJ1-2
TGTGCCTGGAGCCTTCCCCCGGCTGGGTCAGGTGGCTACACCTTC
CAWSLPPAGSGGYTF
>NA|TRBV12-5|TRBD1|TRBJ2-7
TGTGCTAGTGGTTCCTCAGGGGGGACAGGGGGTTACGAGCAGTACTTC
CASGSSGGTGGYEQYF
>NA|TRBV2|TRBD1|TRBJ2-1
TGTGCCAGCAGCCTTGACAGGGGGCGGGAAGAGCAGTTCTTC
CASSLDRGREEQFF
>NA|TRBV7-9|TRBD1|TRBJ1-2
TGTTCCAGCAGCTCGTTCAGGGGGTCGGGCTATGGCTACACCTTC
CSSSSFRGSGYGYTF
>NA|TRBV21-1|NA|TRBJ2-1
TGTGCCAGCCCCAATGACAGCTACAATGAGCAGTTCTTC
CASPNDSYNEQFF
>NA|TRBV19|TRBD2|TRBJ2-2
TGTGCCAGCTTCTCTCTAGCGGGAGAGGGGGGCACCGGGGAGCTGTTTTTT
CASFSLAGEGGTGELFF
>NA|TRBV7-2|NA|TRBJ2-2
TGTGCCAGCAGCTTATGGGAGTCCGGGGAGCTGTTTTTT
CASSLWESGELFF
>few|TRBV7-8|NA|TRBJ1-1
TGTGCCAGCAGCTTAGCGCACGGGAAGACTGAAGCTTTCTTT
CASSLAHGKTEAFF
>few|TRBV19|TRBD1|TRBJ1-5
TGTGCCAGTAGTAGAGGGACAGACTTCAATCAGCCCCAGCATTTT
CASSRGTDFNQPQHF
>NA|TRBV11-2|TRBD1|TRBJ2-5
TGTGCCAGCAGCTTAGGGGGGCAGGGGGCAGACCAAGAGACCCAGTACTTC
CASSLGGQGADQETQYF
>NA|TRBV10-3|NA|TRBJ2-7
TGTGCCATCAACAGCCCCGACAGACCCTACGAGCAGTACTTC
CAINSPDRPYEQYF
>few|TRBV7-2|NA|TRBJ2-1
TGTGCCAGCACCCATGAGGGCAGTGAGCAGTTCTTC
CASTHEGSEQFF
>NA|TRBV28|NA|TRBJ1-1
TGTGCCAGCAGTTTGAGTAAACGGGGCACTGAAGCTTTCTTT
CASSLSKRGTEAFF
>NA|TRBV4-1|NA|TRBJ2-2
TGCGCCAGCAGCCAATCGGAGGCGGTGAACACCGGGGAGCTGTTTTTT
CASSQSEAVNTGELFF
>NA|TRBV2|TRBD1|TRBJ2-5
TGTGCCAGCAGGGACAGGGCTGAGACCCAGTACTTC
CASRDRAETQYF
>NA|TRBV15|NA|TRBJ2-7
TGTGCCACCAGCAGGGACAGAGGACCCTACGAGCAGTACTTC
CATSRDRGPYEQYF
>NA|TRBV7-2|TRBD1|TRBJ1-1
TGTGCCAGCAGCTTACAGGGGGCGCGGTACACTGAAGCTTTCTTT
CASSLQGARYTEAFF
>NA|TRBV6-5|TRBD1|TRBJ2-7
TGTGCCAGCAGTTCGCCGGGACAGGGAGTCTACGAGCAGTACTTC
CASSSPGQGVYEQYF
>NA|TRBV29-1|TRBD1|TRBJ1-2
TGCAGCTCTTGGACAGGGGGTAACTATGGCTACACCTTC
CSSWTGGNYGYTF
>NA|TRBV28|NA|TRBJ2-4
TGTGCCAGCAGTCTAACCCTGATCGGGAGAGTCAAAAACATTCAGTACTTC
CASSLTLIGRVKNIQYF
>few|TRBV7-9|NA|TRBJ2-1
TGTGCCAGCAGCTTAGAACGCGACTTGTACAATGAGCAGTTCTTC
CASSLERDLYNEQFF
>few|TRBV30|NA|TRBJ1-1
TGTGCCTGGGGACAGAACACTGAAGCTTTCTTT
CAWGQNTEAFF
>NA|TRBV19|NA|TRBJ1-5
TGTGCCAGCGGGGGGGACGAGAGGGTTAGAGCCCAGCATTTT
CASGGDERVRAQHF
>NA|TRBV18|TRBD2|TRBJ2-7
TGTGCCAGCTCAGCCACTAGCGGGAGTACCTACGAGCAGTACTTC
CASSATSGSTYEQYF
>NA|TRBV9|TRBD2|TRBJ2-2
TGTGCCAGCAGCGTTAGCGGGAGCAACACCGGGGAGCTGTTTTTT
CASSVSGSNTGELFF
>NA|TRBV4-1|TRBD2|TRBJ2-4
TGCGCCAGCAGCCAAGAGGACCTACTGAGCGGGATGAGGGCCAAAAACATTCAGTACTTC
CASSQEDLLSGMRAKNIQYF
>NA|TRBV19|NA|TRBJ2-3
TGTGCCAGTAGTATCGTCAGCGGGTCCACAGATACGCAGTATTTT
CASSIVSGSTDTQYF
>NA|TRBV11-3|TRBD2|TRBJ2-7
TGTGCCAGCAGCTCAGCGGGACCTGGCTCCTACGAGCAGTACTTC
CASSSAGPGSYEQYF
>NA|TRBV28|TRBD2|TRBJ2-7
TGTGCCAGCACCCGGACTAGATCCTACGAGCAGTACTTC
CASTRTRSYEQYF
>NA|TRBV7-8|NA|TRBJ2-3
TGTGCCACCAAAGCGGCTAGCACAGATACGCAGTATTTT
CATKAASTDTQYF
>NA|TRBV2|NA|TRBJ2-5
TGTGCCAGCAGCACACAGGGAGAGGCCCAGTACTTC
CASSTQGEAQYF
>NA|TRBV6-4|NA|TRBJ1-5
TGTGCCAGCAGTGACTCTGCAGGGGAACAGCCCCAGCATTTT
CASSDSAGEQPQHF
>NA|TRBV15|NA|TRBJ1-2
TGTGCCACCAGCAGAGACGGCTATGGCTACACCTTC
CATSRDGYGYTF
>NA|TRBV28|TRBD2|TRBJ2-1
TGTGCCAGCAGTCCCCGGACTAGCGGTCGGAATGAGCAGTTCTTC
CASSPRTSGRNEQFF
>NA|TRBV4-1|TRBD1|TRBJ2-1
TGCGCCAGCAGCCAAGAAGGTAGGCAGGGGGCCTACAATGAGCAGTTCTTC
CASSQEGRQGAYNEQFF
>NA|TRBV4-1|TRBD1|TRBJ2-3
TGCGCCAGCAGCCCCCTGGAATTGGGACAGGGACCAGATACGCAGTATTTT
CASSPLELGQGPDTQYF
>NA|TRBV4-1|NA|TRBJ2-7
TGCGCCAGCAGCCGAGAAGACACTCCCTCCTACGAGCAGTACTTC
CASSREDTPSYEQYF
>NA|TRBV29-1|TRBD2|TRBJ2-2
TGCAGCGGGGGGACGGCTAGCGGGAGGGGAGGCGGGGAGCTGTTTTTT
CSGGTASGRGGGELFF
>NA|TRBV5-6|NA|TRBJ1-4
TGTGCCAGCAGCTTGGCGGGAGGGGGTAATGAAAAACTGTTTTTT
CASSLAGGGNEKLFF